These 26 T cell receptor beta chains were sequenced from one sample in a study of PD-1 blockade in classical Hodgkin lymphoma (dated by TCRdb to the early 2020s). Preparation of the library involved the immunoSEQ multiplex PCR assay. Entries here come from immuneACCESS through TCRdb and include only in-frame sequences with V and J called. Some clones fail to appear in such tables; in the studies checked, an unresolved V gene covers under half of the shortfall, and the cause of the remainder is unknown. In this sample the table shows approximately 60,000 clones, about 91% of which occur a single time. The ten largest account for around 13% of the sample. Per the publication, the time point label means: cycle 1 day 1 (C1D1), immediately before nivolumab initiation. All trial patients had relapsed after autologous stem cell transplantation, with cohorts A, B and C differing in prior brentuximab vedotin exposure.

Material: peripheral blood mononuclear cells (PBMCs), obtained at baseline. Receptor source: a human donor with classical Hodgkin lymphoma.

The rearrangement links TRBV11-2 to TRBJ2-2, with TRBD2 identical over 14 bases. V trimming: 1 base; J trimming: 1 base; junction bases outside the gene matches: 2. Germline V gives CDR1 SGHAT, CDR2 FQNNGV. The CDR3 runs to 18 residues. The CDR3 region is CASSLVGLAGGNTGELFF. For the CDR3, the DNA is TGTGCCAGCAGCTTAGTCGGACTAGCGGGGGGGAACACCGGGGAGCTGTTTTTT.

This chain connects TRBV7-3 to TRBJ2-2; D may correspond to TRBD1 or TRBD2 (6 bases each). V was cut by 5 bases and J by 2 bases, with 21 bases left in between. CDR1 and CDR2 (germline): SGHTA, FQGTGA. This CDR3 is built from 18 residues. The CDR3 here is CASSTPPWSGANTGELFF. CDR3 in DNA: TGTGCCAGCAGCACCCCCCCATGGTCGGGGGCAAACACCGGGGAGCTGTTTTTT.

Only one count was recorded for this clone. The genes are TRBV4-3 and TRBJ1-3, with D unresolved. Germline lookup yields CDR1 LGHNA and CDR2 YSLEER. Trimming took off 2 bases at V and 0 bases at J, with 11 bases between the two ends. This CDR3 has 16 amino acids. The CDR3 sequence is CASSQWVGSSGNTIYF. The CDR3 nucleotides read TGCGCCAGCAGCCAATGGGTTGGCAGCTCTGGAAACACCATATATTTT.

The V call is TRBV7-2, the J call TRBJ2-5; 9 bases align to TRBD2. V was pared by 5 bases and J by 5 bases, with 12 bases of the junction left unmatched. The CDR3 runs to 16 residues. Germline CDR1 and CDR2: SGHTA and FQGNSA. The DNA of the CDR3 is TGTGCCAGCAGCCCCGGGGGGCTAGCGGGGCCGGAGACCCAGTACTTC. It yields the protein CASSPGGLAGPETQYF.

The DNA of the CDR3 is TGTGCCAGCAGCTTAGGACTAGCGGGGAATGAGCAGTTCTTC. Its protein product is CASSLGLAGNEQFF. The chain combines TRBV7-8 with TRBJ2-1; 11 bases are shared with TRBD2. Germline V gene data show CDR1 as SGHVS and CDR2 as FQNEAQ. V lost 1 base to trimming and J lost 7 bases; unmatched junction nucleotides: 0. The length of the CDR3 is 14 residues. Full variable domain (rest looked up from reference TRBV7-8 and TRBJ2-1): GAGVSQSPRYKVAKRGQDVALRCDPISGHVSLFWYQQALGQGPEFLTYFQNEAQLDKSGLPSDRFFAERPEGSVSTLKIQRTQQEDSAVYLCASSLGLAGNEQFFGPGTRLTVL.

This chain joins TRBV5-8 and TRBJ1-3, with 7 positions matching TRBD1. V lost 0 bases and J lost 3; bases outside the gene matches: 18. The CDR3 has 20 amino acids. CDR1 and CDR2 (germline): SGHTS, YDEGEE. In nucleotides, the CDR3 is TGTGCCAGCAGCTTGGTTTCGGGACAGCTTTTATCCCCTCTTGGAAACACCATATATTTT. It codes for CASSLVSGQLLSPLGNTIYF.

The J gene is TRBJ1-1, the V gene TRBV7-9; maybe TRBD1 (5 bases). Germline V gene data show CDR1 as SEHNR and CDR2 as FQNEAQ (reference sequence). CDR3 length: 16 residues. Trimming stripped 1 base from V and 5 bases from J, with 17 bases between. The CDR3 nucleotides are TGTGCCAGCAGCTTAGGATGGCAGGGCCGGGGGACTGAAGCTTTCTTT. This gives the protein CASSLGWQGRGTEAFF.

The chain is built from TRBV20-1 and TRBJ2-3; D perhaps matches TRBD2 (5 bases). The CDR3 runs to 11 residues. Germline V gives CDR1 DFQATT, CDR2 SNEGSKA (reference sequence). V lost 8 bases and J lost 1, with 7 bases in between. CDR3 DNA sequence: TGCAGTCGTAGCGGCACAGATACGCAGTATTTT. Protein sequence: CSRSGTDTQYF.

The rearrangement uses TRBV30 and TRBJ1-5, with D perhaps TRBD1 (6 bases). The CDR3 runs 16 residues. The germline V and J ends were trimmed by 2 bases and 6 bases, with 20 bases remaining between them. Germline V gene lookup returns CDR1 GTSNPN and CDR2 SVGIG (reference sequence). The CDR3 nucleotides read TGTGCCTGGAGTACCCCCGAGGGGGGGGGTAGTCAGCCCCAGCATTTT. This codes for CAWSTPEGGGSQPQHF.

The chain combines TRBV7-2 with TRBJ2-3, with a possible D match to TRBD2 (6 bases). CDR1 is SGHTA, CDR2 FQGNSA, per germline. The CDR3 is made up of 15 amino acids. V was clipped by 5 bases and J by 6 bases, with 18 bases between them. This CDR3 is CASSLLAGQLDTQYF. DNA of the CDR3: TGTGCCAGCAGCCTACTAGCCGGTCAACTGGATACGCAGTATTTT.

The V and J genes are TRBV5-1 and TRBJ1-1; the match to TRBD1 covers 8 bases. Germline trimming cut 4 bases from V and 1 base from J; bases unmatched to any gene: 9. The germline CDR1 and CDR2 sequences are SGHRS and YFSETQ. CDR3 length: 16 amino acids. As DNA, the CDR3 is TGCGCCAGCAGCACCCTCCGACAGGGGTCGAACACTGAAGCTTTCTTT. Its protein product is CASSTLRQGSNTEAFF.

The V and J genes are TRBV5-5 and TRBJ2-2, with TRBD1 matching 8 bases. Germline CDR1 SGHKS, CDR2 YYEKEE (reference sequence). This CDR3 contains 16 residues. Germline trimming cut 2 bases from V and 5 bases from J; bases unmatched to any gene: 8. CDR3 sequence: CASSFIAGGGTGELFF. The CDR3 DNA is TGTGCCAGCAGCTTTATCGCAGGGGGCGGTACCGGGGAGCTGTTTTTT.

The CDR3 DNA follows: TGTGCCAGCAGCTTACGGCTAGCGGCAGATACGCAGTATTTT. Translating gives CASSLRLAADTQYF. J is TRBJ2-3 and V is TRBV7-3; 7 nucleotides match TRBD2. CDR1 SGHTA and CDR2 FQGTGA come from the germline V gene. The CDR3 totals 14 residues. The V gene end was trimmed by 2 bases and the J gene end by 4 bases; junction bases not matched to a gene: 3.

CDR3 sequence reads: CASSRVLTSPNTEAFF. The CDR3, as DNA: TGTGCCAGCAGCCGGGTCCTAACAAGTCCTAACACTGAAGCTTTCTTT. The chain combines TRBV7-9 with TRBJ1-1; no definite D call. Germline CDR1 reads SEHNR; CDR2 reads FQNEAQ (reference sequence). Trimming shortened V by 5 bases and J by 2 bases, and 18 bases separated the two germline ends. CDR3 size: 16 residues.

The V call is TRBV5-5, the J call TRBJ1-6; D might be TRBD1 (5 bases). V dropped 4 bases and J dropped 3 bases, with 17 bases sitting between them. The CDR3 has 17 residues. CDR1 and CDR2 from the germline V gene are SGHKS and YYEKEE (reference sequence). The CDR3: CASSLIDRDHYNSPLHF. The CDR3 DNA reads as TGTGCCAGCAGCCTCATAGACAGAGACCACTATAATTCACCCCTCCACTTT.

The gene calls are TRBV2 and TRBJ2-7, with D perhaps being TRBD1 or TRBD2 (5 bases each). This CDR3 is 13 amino acids long. V dropped 8 bases and J dropped 0 bases, with 11 bases sitting between them. The germline CDR1 and CDR2 sequences are SNHLY and FYNNEI. The CDR3 sequence is CASGAGSSYEQYF. CDR3 bases: TGTGCCAGCGGCGCAGGGAGCTCCTACGAGCAGTACTTC.

This clone has only one observation. The chain links TRBV7-6 to TRBJ1-2, with 7 nucleotides matching TRBD1. V dropped 3 bases and J dropped 2; count of bases not matched to a gene: 3. Germline values: CDR1 SGHVS, CDR2 FNYEAQ. The CDR3 covers 14 residues. The CDR3: CASSLRGGNYGYTF. The CDR3, as DNA: TGTGCCAGCAGCTTGAGAGGGGGCAACTATGGCTACACCTTC.

The chain joins TRBV28 to TRBJ2-3, with D possibly TRBD1 on 6 matching bases. The germline CDR1 and CDR2 sequences are MDHEN and SYDVKM. V was shortened by 6 bases and J by 4 bases, with 11 bases between the two germline ends. The CDR3 is 13 residues long. The CDR3 sequence: CASRYRVSDTQYF. CDR3 bases: TGTGCCAGCAGGTACAGGGTTTCAGATACGCAGTATTTT. Full variable domain (remainder filled in from reference TRBV28 and TRBJ2-3): DVKVTQSSRYLVKRTGEKVFLECVQDMDHENMFWYRQDPGLGLRLIYFSYDVKMKEKGDIPEGYSVSREKKERFSLILESASTNQTSMYLCASRYRVSDTQYFGPGTRLTVL.

The J gene is TRBJ1-6, the V gene TRBV6-1, with no clear D. Germline V gives CDR1 MNHNS, CDR2 SASEGT. The CDR3 spans 15 residues. Trimming pared 6 bases from V and 5 bases from J, leaving 14 bases between. DNA for the CDR3: TGTGCCAGCAGGTTGGTCCAGGCTGATAATTCACCCCTCCACTTT. Translated, it gives CASRLVQADNSPLHF.

The chain joins TRBV5-1 to TRBJ2-1; 11 nucleotides align to TRBD1. The V segment lost 4 bases and the J segment 8 bases; nucleotides outside the gene matches: 14. The CDR3 length is 17 residues. Germline CDR1 reads SGHRS; CDR2 reads YFSETQ. CDR3 protein: CASSPLPGQGAVYEQFF. The CDR3 coding sequence is TGCGCCAGCAGCCCTTTGCCCGGACAGGGGGCAGTGTATGAGCAGTTCTTC.

This clone showed up just a few times. The chain uses TRBV9 and TRBJ1-1, with D uncertain. Germline CDR1 reads SGDLS; CDR2 reads YYNGEE. CDR3 length: 13 residues. V gave up 0 bases and J gave up 1 base, with 4 bases separating them. CDR3 nucleotide sequence: TGTGCCAGCAGCGTAGCACAGAACACTGAAGCTTTCTTT. It is translated as CASSVAQNTEAFF.

The DNA of the CDR3 is TGTGCCAGCAGCTTAGATCTTAGCGGGGGGGCGGCAGATACGCAGTATTTT. Translating it yields CASSLDLSGGAADTQYF. This chain connects TRBV7-9 to TRBJ2-3; 11 nucleotides align to TRBD2. This CDR3 contains 17 residues. CDR1 and CDR2 from the germline V gene are SEHNR and FQNEAQ (reference sequence). V was pared by 1 base and J by 4 bases, with 7 bases of the junction left unmatched.

In regard to this clone: Other DNA variants within this sample encode the same CDR3. The rearrangement joins TRBV6-1 to TRBJ1-1; D remains ambiguous. This CDR3 comprises 13 residues. V dropped 0 bases and J dropped 1 base, with 3 bases sitting between them. Per the germline V gene, CDR1 is MNHNS and CDR2 is SASEGT. The CDR3 coding sequence is TGTGCCAGCAGTGAAGCGAGGAACACTGAAGCTTTCTTT. Its protein product is CASSEARNTEAFF.

The rearrangement uses TRBV30 and TRBJ1-4, with TRBD1 identical over 7 bases. Germline CDR1 is GTSNPN and CDR2 is SVGIG (reference sequence). V lost 1 base to trimming and J lost 5 bases; unmatched junction nucleotides: 1. This CDR3 has 13 residues. CDR3 residues: CAWSGTGNEKLFF. In nucleotides, the CDR3 is TGTGCCTGGAGTGGGACAGGCAATGAAAAACTGTTTTTT.

This rearrangement joins TRBV7-8 to TRBJ1-1; possibly TRBD1 for D (5 bases). CDR1 and CDR2 (germline): SGHVS, FQNEAQ. The V and J ends lost 6 bases and 1 base respectively, with 9 bases between them. The CDR3 is made up of 13 amino acids. The CDR3 region has the DNA TGTGCCAGCAGACTCGGACAGAACACTGAAGCTTTCTTT. It yields the protein CASRLGQNTEAFF. The full variable domain, completed using reference TRBV7-8 and TRBJ1-1, is GAGVSQSPRYKVAKRGQDVALRCDPISGHVSLFWYQQALGQGPEFLTYFQNEAQLDKSGLPSDRFFAERPEGSVSTLKIQRTQQEDSAVYLCASRLGQNTEAFFGQGTRLTVV.

This clone was counted once. J is TRBJ1-2 and V is TRBV6-6, with unresolved D. The V end was cut by 2 bases, the J end by 2 bases, with 9 bases between. CDR1 is MNHNY and CDR2 is SVGAGI in the germline V gene (reference sequence). The CDR3 is 14 amino acids. CDR3 protein: CASSYKGRNYGYTF. The CDR3 DNA sequence: TGTGCCAGCAGTTACAAAGGGCGGAACTATGGCTACACCTTC.